The 18 T cell receptor beta chains in this list originate from one sample, sequenced in a study of Ad26.COV2.S vaccination and SARS-CoV-2 variants. Treatment noted: some 19 received Ad26.COV2.S at low or high dose, single or two shots; roughly five received placebo; per-sample allocation not given. At day 63 after the first vaccine or placebo injection, samples were drawn. Assay used: immunoSEQ multiplex PCR; TCRdb lists only in-frame clones, some missing. The sample carries about half a million clones, about 88% recorded once. The sequencing here drew on peripheral blood, taken in a trial of Ad26.COV2.S vaccine versus placebo. The receptors originated from a person between 18 and 60 years old who received the Ad26.COV2.S COVID-19 vaccine or a placebo.

This chain connects TRBV9 to TRBJ2-7, with D perhaps TRBD1 (5 bases). Germline values: CDR1 SGDLS, CDR2 YYNGEE. Trimming pared 2 bases from V and 1 base from J, leaving 10 bases between. The length of the CDR3 is 14 residues. CDR3 sequence: CASSVSQGSYEQYF. CDR3 bases: TGTGCCAGCAGCGTTAGCCAGGGATCCTACGAGCAGTACTTC. Variable domain in full (rest from reference TRBV9 and TRBJ2-7): DSGVTQTPKHLITATGQRVTLRCSPRSGDLSVYWYQQSLDQGLQFLIQYYNGEERAKGNILERFSAQQFPDLHSELNLSSLELGDSALYFCASSVSQGSYEQYFGPGTRLTVT.

This chain connects TRBV9 to TRBJ2-3; D is uncertain. The V and J ends lost 3 bases and 4 bases respectively, with 6 bases between them. The CDR3 length is 12 residues. Germline CDR1 reads SGDLS; CDR2 reads YYNGEE. CDR3 in DNA: TGTGCCAGCAGCGGAGATTCAGATACGCAGTATTTT. Protein sequence: CASSGDSDTQYF.

This rearrangement joins TRBV5-1 to TRBJ2-7, with 7 bases aligning to TRBD2. The ends lost 0 bases at V and 3 bases at J; junction bases unmatched: 6. This CDR3 contains 15 residues. Germline CDR1 reads SGHRS; CDR2 reads YFSETQ. CDR3 sequence reads: CASSLVKGGFYEQYF. The CDR3, as DNA: TGCGCCAGCAGCTTGGTGAAGGGAGGGTTCTACGAGCAGTACTTC.

This chain links TRBV6-5 with TRBJ1-2; no definite D call. Germline V gives CDR1 MNHEY, CDR2 SVGAGI. Trimming stripped 6 bases from V and 3 bases from J, with 8 bases between. The CDR3 has 12 amino acids. The CDR3 sequence is CASRDGYYGYTF. Written as DNA, the CDR3 is TGTGCCAGCAGGGACGGATACTATGGCTACACCTTC.

The V and J genes are TRBV19 and TRBJ2-7, with TRBD1 identical over 8 bases. The V gene end was trimmed by 4 bases and the J gene end by 3 bases; junction bases not matched to a gene: 5. This CDR3 region has 14 residues. CDR1 is LNHDA and CDR2 is SQIVND in the germline V gene (reference sequence). The CDR3 DNA follows: TGTGCCAGTAGTAAGGGACAGGTTCTCTACGAGCAGTACTTC. Translated: CASSKGQVLYEQYF.

This chain joins TRBV11-2 and TRBJ2-2; a possible D gene is TRBD2 (5 bases). Germline V CDR1 and CDR2: SGHAT, FQNNGV. Trimming took off 1 base at V and 4 bases at J, with 10 bases between the two ends. The CDR3 has 15 residues. CDR3 amino acids: CASSLVSVSTGELFF. Here the CDR3 DNA reads TGTGCCAGCAGCTTAGTTAGCGTAAGCACCGGGGAGCTGTTTTTT.

The rearrangement joins TRBV6-1 to TRBJ1-5, with a possible D match to TRBD1 (5 bases). This CDR3 spans 14 amino acids. Germline values: CDR1 MNHNS, CDR2 SASEGT. V was clipped by 3 bases and J by 0 bases, with 6 bases between them. Written as DNA, the CDR3 is TGTGCCAGCAGTGAGGGGGATAGCAATCAGCCCCAGCATTTT. Amino acids: CASSEGDSNQPQHF.

The chain has TRBV7-8 and TRBJ2-1; D is perhaps TRBD2 (6 bases). Trimming removed 1 base at V and 4 bases at J, with 11 bases between. Germline V CDR1 and CDR2: SGHVS, FQNEAQ. CDR3 size: 15 residues. In DNA, the CDR3 is TGTGCCAGCAGCTTAGAACCTAGCGCTTACAATGAGCAGTTCTTC. It is translated as CASSLEPSAYNEQFF. The whole variable domain, remainder taken from reference TRBV7-8 and TRBJ2-1, is GAGVSQSPRYKVAKRGQDVALRCDPISGHVSLFWYQQALGQGPEFLTYFQNEAQLDKSGLPSDRFFAERPEGSVSTLKIQRTQQEDSAVYLCASSLEPSAYNEQFFGPGTRLTVL.

The CDR3, as DNA: TGCGCCAGCAGCCAAGGCGGGCAGGGTCGTTTCGGTGGCTACACCTTC. Encoded protein: CASSQGGQGRFGGYTF. The V call is TRBV4-3, the J call TRBJ1-2; D possibly corresponds to TRBD1 (5 bases). Germline V gene lookup returns CDR1 LGHNA and CDR2 YSLEER. The CDR3 sequence is 16 residues long. Trimming cost V 1 base and J 7 bases, with 19 bases left between them.

J is TRBJ1-6 and V is TRBV5-8; D unresolved. V gave up 6 bases and J gave up 5 bases, with 21 bases separating them. The germline gives CDR1 SGHTS, CDR2 YDEGEE. The CDR3 loop spans 17 amino acids. For the CDR3, the DNA is TGTGCCAGCAAAATAGAGATTGGAGGGTGGAATAATTCACCCCTCCACTTT. It encodes CASKIEIGGWNNSPLHF.

The chain combines TRBV28 with TRBJ1-2, with D perhaps matching TRBD1 (5 bases). V lost 3 bases and J lost 6, with 11 bases in between. Germline V gene data show CDR1 as MDHEN and CDR2 as SYDVKM. The CDR3 is 13 residues long. CDR3 protein: CASSFLRDHGYTF. CDR3 bases: TGTGCCAGCAGTTTCCTCAGGGATCATGGCTACACCTTC.

V gene TRBV10-1 combines with J gene TRBJ2-3; D gene uncertain. V dropped 3 bases and J dropped 5 bases, with 12 bases sitting between them. Germline loops: CDR1 WNHNN, CDR2 SYGVQD (reference sequence). This CDR3 contains 14 residues. The CDR3 coding sequence is TGCGCCAGCAGTGAAGGGTCGTTCGGAGATACGCAGTATTTT. Translated: CASSEGSFGDTQYF.

In its sample, this clone was seen a few times. V gene TRBV27 combines with J gene TRBJ2-7; the D gene is possibly TRBD2 (5 bases). The germline V and J ends were trimmed by 5 bases and 6 bases, with 20 bases remaining between them. CDR1 and CDR2 (germline): MNHEY, SMNVEV (reference sequence). This CDR3 contains 15 residues. The CDR3 nucleotides read TGTGCCAGCAGTCCTAACGCCTGGACGAGCGGCGAGCAGTACTTC. Protein product: CASSPNAWTSGEQYF.

This chain joins TRBV20-1 and TRBJ2-1; either TRBD1 or TRBD2 may supply D (5 bases each). The germline V gene encodes CDR1 DFQATT and CDR2 SNEGSKA (reference sequence). The CDR3 loop spans 11 amino acids. V was clipped by 6 bases and J by 9 bases, with 12 bases between them. The CDR3 reads CSANQGPEQFF. CDR3 DNA: TGCAGTGCAAACCAGGGACCTGAGCAGTTCTTC.

The rearrangement links TRBV6-5 to TRBJ2-3, with D perhaps matching TRBD1 (5 bases). The CDR3 sequence is 15 residues long. Germline CDR1 reads MNHEY; CDR2 reads SVGAGI. V was clipped by 0 bases and J by 2 bases, with 9 bases between them. The CDR3 region has the DNA TGTGCCAGCAGTTACTCGACGGACAACACAGATACGCAGTATTTT. Translation gives CASSYSTDNTDTQYF.

The chain is built from TRBV9 and TRBJ2-1, with D possibly being TRBD1 or TRBD2 (6 bases each). There are 14 residues in the CDR3. Per germline, CDR1 SGDLS and CDR2 YYNGEE. The V gene lost 0 bases and the J gene lost 11 bases, with 15 bases spanning the gap. DNA of the CDR3: TGTGCCAGCAGCGTAGAATATGGGGGGCGTCAGCAGTTCTTC. It encodes CASSVEYGGRQQFF.

The rearrangement joins TRBV5-1 to TRBJ2-3; D not resolved. The V gene lost 0 bases and the J gene lost 0 bases, with 8 bases spanning the gap. Germline lookup yields CDR1 SGHRS and CDR2 YFSETQ. The CDR3 consists of 15 residues. The CDR3 spells CASSLGAFSTDTQYF. CDR3 DNA sequence: TGCGCCAGCAGCTTGGGAGCGTTCAGCACAGATACGCAGTATTTT.

About this clone itself: The same CDR3 is also encoded by other DNA sequences in this sample. V gene TRBV29-1 combines with J gene TRBJ2-2; TRBD1 aligns across 10 bases. V lost 4 bases, J lost 8 bases, and 7 bases stayed unmatched. This CDR3 comprises 14 residues. Germline loops: CDR1 SQVTM, CDR2 ANQGSEA. This CDR3 reads CSVAGTGVRGELFF. The CDR3 DNA sequence: TGCAGCGTTGCTGGGACAGGGGTTAGGGGGGAGCTGTTTTTT.